This T cell receptor beta chain was captured in a study of blood T cell repertoires in COVID-19 (dated by TCRdb to 2020 to 2022). About the study as a whole: The collaborator samples originated in the United States, Italy and Spain and spanned the acute and convalescent phases of COVID-19. Where HLA class I and class II types were available, the types were taken from metadata supplied by the sample provider, not from assay-based typing. A de-identified subject ID, COVID-19 status, age in years and sex were almost always included in the sample metadata. The repertoires were made available in a free public database intended to serve as a resource for research on the immune response to SARS-CoV-2. The samples were drawn from the first 160 participants of the ongoing ImmuneRACE study and from 1,254 subjects provided by 6 global collaborators. The material from the prospective study consisted of cDNA or gDNA derived from T cells, B-cell-depleted T cells, or PBMCs. Deeply sampled blood TCRbeta repertoires from subjects exposed to, actively infected with, or recovered from COVID-19 were included in the dataset. Results and caveats for the whole study, not just this receptor: How much clinical and demographic metadata was included differed by source and by participant, and the metadata was provided uncurated.

Whole blood was collected in K2EDTA tubes by collaborating institutions according to the institutions' own protocols. For TCRbeta analysis, collaborators shipped samples as frozen whole blood, isolated PBMCs, or DNA extracted from either of those sample types. Regarding this clone: Its binding antigen is unknown. Within one base of it there is no much larger clone, and no base qualities were kept.

Trimming removed 6 bases from V and 3 bases from J; the gene matches leave 10 bases unexplained. Including cysteine and phenylalanine, the CDR3 has 17 amino acids. Only CDR3 DNA is held: 51 bases, read in frame from base 1. The germline V gene (reference sequence) provides CDR1 MNHEY and CDR2 SMNVEV. TCRbeta CDR3 regions were amplified from genomic DNA by means of the immunoSEQ Assay, a bias-controlled multiplex PCR. The study's own analysis went as follows. The number of nucleated cells in each sample was estimated from the amplification of reference gene primers within the assay. To quantify the absolute abundance of each unique TCRbeta CDR3 rearrangement, sequence reads were collapsed and filtered. For each sample, productive Simpson clonality was calculated as the square root of Simpson's diversity index over productive rearrangements. The clones in this table, taken by TCRdb from immuneACCESS, are in-frame only. Not every clone is retained; where verified, under half of the shortfall comes from an unresolved V gene, and the cause of the rest is unknown. V and J calls plus clone size are reproduced from that table; the DNA served to infer D and trimming. The sample includes about 120,000 clones, with about four fifths observed a single time. 2.3% of the sample rests with the top ten.

The chain employs TRBV27 and TRBJ2-7; 14 central bases correspond to TRBD2. Specimen: peripheral blood. This clonotype was obtained from a man between 65 and 85 years old with acute or convalescent COVID-19. Here is the DNA: TGTGCCAGCAGCCCAGCCCCGGGACTAGCGGGGGTCTACGAGCAGTACTTC. The encoded protein is CASSPAPGLAGVYEQYF.